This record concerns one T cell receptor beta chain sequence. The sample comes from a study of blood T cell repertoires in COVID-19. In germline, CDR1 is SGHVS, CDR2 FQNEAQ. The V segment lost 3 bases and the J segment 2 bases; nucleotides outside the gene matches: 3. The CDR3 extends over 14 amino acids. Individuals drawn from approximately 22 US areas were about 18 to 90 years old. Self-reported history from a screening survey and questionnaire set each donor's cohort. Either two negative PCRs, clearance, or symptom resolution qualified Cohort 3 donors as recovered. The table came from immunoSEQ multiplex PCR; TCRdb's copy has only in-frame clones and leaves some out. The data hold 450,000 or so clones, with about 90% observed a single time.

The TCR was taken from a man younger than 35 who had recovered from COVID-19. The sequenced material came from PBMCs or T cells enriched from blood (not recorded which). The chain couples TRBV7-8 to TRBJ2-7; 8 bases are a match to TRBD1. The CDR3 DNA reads TGTGCCAGCAGCTTGACAGGGGTGACCTACGAGCAGTACTTC. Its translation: CASSLTGVTYEQYF.